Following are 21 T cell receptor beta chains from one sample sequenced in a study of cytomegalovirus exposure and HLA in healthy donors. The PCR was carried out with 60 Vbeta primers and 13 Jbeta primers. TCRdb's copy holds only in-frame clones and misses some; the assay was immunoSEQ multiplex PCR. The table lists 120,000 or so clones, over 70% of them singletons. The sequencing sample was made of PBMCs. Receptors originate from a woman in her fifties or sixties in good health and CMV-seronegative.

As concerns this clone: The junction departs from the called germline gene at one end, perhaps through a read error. The CDR3 DNA is TGTGCTAGCAGCCAGACGGGGGGCACAGATACGCAGTATTTT. Protein: CASSQTGGTDTQYF. The chain carries TRBV7-7 and TRBJ2-3; D may be TRBD2 (6 bases). The CDR3 runs to 14 residues. The germline V gene encodes CDR1 SSHAT and CDR2 FNYEAQ (reference sequence). The full variable domain, rest sourced from reference TRBV7-7 and TRBJ2-3, is GAGVSQSPRYKVTKRGQDVTLRCDPISSHATLYWYQQALGQGPEFLTYFNYEAQPDKSGLPSDRFSAERPEGSISTLTIQRTEQRDSAMYRCASSQTGGTDTQYFGPGTRLTVL.

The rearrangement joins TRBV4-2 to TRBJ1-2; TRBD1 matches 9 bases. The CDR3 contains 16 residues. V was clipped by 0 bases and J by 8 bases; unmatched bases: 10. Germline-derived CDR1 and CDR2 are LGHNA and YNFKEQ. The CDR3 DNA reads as TGTGCCAGCAGCCAAGACACCGGGACAGGGATAAAGGGCTACACCTTC. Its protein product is CASSQDTGTGIKGYTF.

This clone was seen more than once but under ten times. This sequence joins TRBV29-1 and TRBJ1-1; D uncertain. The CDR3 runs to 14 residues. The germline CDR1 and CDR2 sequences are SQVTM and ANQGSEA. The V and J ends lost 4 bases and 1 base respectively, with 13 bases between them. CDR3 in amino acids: CSVVGGRGNTEAFF. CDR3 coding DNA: TGCAGCGTTGTCGGAGGACGGGGGAACACTGAAGCTTTCTTT.

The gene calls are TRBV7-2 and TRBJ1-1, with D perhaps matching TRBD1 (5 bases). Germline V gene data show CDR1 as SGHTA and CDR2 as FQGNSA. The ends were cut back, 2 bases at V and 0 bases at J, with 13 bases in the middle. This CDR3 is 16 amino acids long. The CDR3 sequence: CASSLRDSYMNTEAFF. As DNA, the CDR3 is TGTGCCAGCAGCTTACGCGACAGTTACATGAACACTGAAGCTTTCTTT. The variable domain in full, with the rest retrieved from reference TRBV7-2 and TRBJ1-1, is GAGVSQSPSNKVTEKGKDVELRCDPISGHTALYWYRQSLGQGLEFLIYFQGNSAPDKSGLPSDRFSAERTGGSVSTLTIQRTQQEDSAVYLCASSLRDSYMNTEAFFGQGTRLTVV.

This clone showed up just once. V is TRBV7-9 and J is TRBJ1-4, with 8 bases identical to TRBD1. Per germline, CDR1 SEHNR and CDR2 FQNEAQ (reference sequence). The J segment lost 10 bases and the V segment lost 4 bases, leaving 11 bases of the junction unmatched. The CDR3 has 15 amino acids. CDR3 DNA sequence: TGTGCCAGCAGCTCGTCTTTAGCAGGGGGCGGAAAACTGTTTTTT. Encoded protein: CASSSSLAGGGKLFF.

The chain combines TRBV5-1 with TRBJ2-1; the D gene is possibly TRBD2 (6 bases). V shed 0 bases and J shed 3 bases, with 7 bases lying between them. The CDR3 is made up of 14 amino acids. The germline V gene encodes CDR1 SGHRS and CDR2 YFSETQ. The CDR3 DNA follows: TGCGCCAGCAGCTTGGGCGGGATCTACAATGAGCAGTTCTTC. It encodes CASSLGGIYNEQFF.

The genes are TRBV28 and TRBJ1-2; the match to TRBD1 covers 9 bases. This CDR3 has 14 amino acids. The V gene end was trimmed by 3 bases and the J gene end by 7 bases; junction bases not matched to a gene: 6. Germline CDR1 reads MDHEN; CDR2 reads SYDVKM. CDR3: CASSFEATGGGYTF. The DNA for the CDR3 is TGTGCCAGCAGTTTTGAGGCGACAGGGGGTGGCTACACCTTC.

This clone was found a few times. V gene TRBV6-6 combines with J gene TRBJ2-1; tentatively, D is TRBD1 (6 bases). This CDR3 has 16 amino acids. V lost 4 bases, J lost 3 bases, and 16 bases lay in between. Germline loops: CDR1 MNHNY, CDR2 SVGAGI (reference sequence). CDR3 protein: CASSSRQASGYNEQFF. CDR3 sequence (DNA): TGTGCCAGCAGTTCAAGACAGGCGAGTGGCTACAATGAGCAGTTCTTC.

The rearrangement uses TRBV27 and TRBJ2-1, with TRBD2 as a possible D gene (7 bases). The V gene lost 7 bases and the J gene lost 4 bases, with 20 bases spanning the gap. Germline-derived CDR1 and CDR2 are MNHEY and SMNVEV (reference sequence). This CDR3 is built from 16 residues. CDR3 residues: CASTRGQGGGYNEQFF. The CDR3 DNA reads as TGTGCCAGCACCAGAGGGCAGGGAGGGGGGTACAATGAGCAGTTCTTC.

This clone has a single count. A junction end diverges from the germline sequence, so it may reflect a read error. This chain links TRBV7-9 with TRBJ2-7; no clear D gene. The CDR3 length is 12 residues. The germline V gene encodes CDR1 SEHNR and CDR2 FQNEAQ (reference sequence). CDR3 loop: CSSSLLFREQYF. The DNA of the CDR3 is TGTTCCAGCAGCTTACTATTTCGCGAGCAGTACTTC. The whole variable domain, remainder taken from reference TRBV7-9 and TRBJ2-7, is DTGVSQNPRHKITKRGQNVTFRCDPISEHNRLYWYRQTLGQGPEFLTYFQNEAQLEKSRLLSDRFSAERPKGSFSTLEIQRTEQGDSAMYLCSSSLLFREQYFGPGTRLTVT.

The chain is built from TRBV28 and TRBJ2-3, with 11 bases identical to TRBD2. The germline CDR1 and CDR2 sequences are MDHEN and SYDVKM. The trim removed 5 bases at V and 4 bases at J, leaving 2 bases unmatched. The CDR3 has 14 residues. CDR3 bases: TGTGCCAGCAGTAGGACTAGCGGGTCAGATACGCAGTATTTT. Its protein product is CASSRTSGSDTQYF.

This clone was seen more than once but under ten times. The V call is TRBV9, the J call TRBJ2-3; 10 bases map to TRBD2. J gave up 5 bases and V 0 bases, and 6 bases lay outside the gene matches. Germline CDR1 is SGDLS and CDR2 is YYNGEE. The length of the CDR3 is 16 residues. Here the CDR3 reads CASSVGGSGRLDTQYF. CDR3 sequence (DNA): TGTGCCAGCAGCGTAGGAGGTAGCGGGAGGTTAGATACGCAGTATTTT.

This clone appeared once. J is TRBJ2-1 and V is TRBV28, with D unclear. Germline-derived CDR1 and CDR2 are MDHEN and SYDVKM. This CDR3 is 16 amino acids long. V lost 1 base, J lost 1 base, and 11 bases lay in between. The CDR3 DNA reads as TGTGCCAGCAGTTTATACCCGGAGAGGTCCTACAATGAGCAGTTCTTC. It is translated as CASSLYPERSYNEQFF.

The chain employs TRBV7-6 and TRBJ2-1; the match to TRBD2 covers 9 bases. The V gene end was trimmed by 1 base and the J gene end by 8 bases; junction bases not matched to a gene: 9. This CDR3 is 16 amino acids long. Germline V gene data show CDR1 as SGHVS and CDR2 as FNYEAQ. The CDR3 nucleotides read TGTGCCAGCAGCTTAGGCGGGCGGGAGGGCCGCGATGAGCAGTTCTTC. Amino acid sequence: CASSLGGREGRDEQFF.

This CDR3 reads CASSHAGGLNTGELFF. The CDR3 bases are TGTGCCAGCAGTCACGCAGGGGGATTGAACACCGGGGAGCTGTTTTTT. The V gene is TRBV27, the J gene TRBJ2-2, with TRBD1 matching over 7 bases. V shed 5 bases and J 1 base; nucleotides not matched to a gene: 7. Germline loops: CDR1 MNHEY, CDR2 SMNVEV (reference sequence). This CDR3 is 16 amino acids long.

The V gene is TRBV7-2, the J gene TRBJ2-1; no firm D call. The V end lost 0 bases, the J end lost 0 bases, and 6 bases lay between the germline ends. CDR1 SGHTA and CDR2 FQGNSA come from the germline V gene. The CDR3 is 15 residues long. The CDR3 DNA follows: TGTGCCAGCAGCTTAGCTTTTAGCTCCTACAATGAGCAGTTCTTC. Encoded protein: CASSLAFSSYNEQFF.

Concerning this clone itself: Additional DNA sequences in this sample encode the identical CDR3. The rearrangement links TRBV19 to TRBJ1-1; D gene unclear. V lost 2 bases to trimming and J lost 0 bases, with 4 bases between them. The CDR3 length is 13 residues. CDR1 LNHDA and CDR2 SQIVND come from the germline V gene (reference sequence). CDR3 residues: CASSISMNTEAFF. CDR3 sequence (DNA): TGTGCCAGTAGTATATCCATGAACACTGAAGCTTTCTTT.

The chain's CDR3 is CASSYRGQAGLETQYF. In nucleotides, the CDR3 is TGTGCCAGCAGTTACCGGGGACAGGCGGGCCTGGAGACCCAGTACTTC. The rearrangement links TRBV6-5 to TRBJ2-5, with TRBD1 matching over 8 bases. The CDR3 consists of 16 residues. The ends lost 2 bases at V and 5 bases at J; junction bases unmatched: 10. The germline CDR1 and CDR2 sequences are MNHEY and SVGAGI.

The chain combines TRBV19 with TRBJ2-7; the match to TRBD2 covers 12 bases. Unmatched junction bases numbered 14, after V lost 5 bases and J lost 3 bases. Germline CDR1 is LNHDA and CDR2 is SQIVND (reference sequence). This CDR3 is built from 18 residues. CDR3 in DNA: TGTGCCAGTAGTCCAAGAGGCGCTAGCGGGAGGGAAAACTACGAGCAGTACTTC. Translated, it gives CASSPRGASGRENYEQYF.

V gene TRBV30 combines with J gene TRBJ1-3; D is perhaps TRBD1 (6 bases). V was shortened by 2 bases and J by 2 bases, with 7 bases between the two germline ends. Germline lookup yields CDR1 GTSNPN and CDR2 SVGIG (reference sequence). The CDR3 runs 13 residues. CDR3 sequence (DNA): TGTGCCTGGAGTCAGGGGACTGGAAACACCATATATTTT. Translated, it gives CAWSQGTGNTIYF.

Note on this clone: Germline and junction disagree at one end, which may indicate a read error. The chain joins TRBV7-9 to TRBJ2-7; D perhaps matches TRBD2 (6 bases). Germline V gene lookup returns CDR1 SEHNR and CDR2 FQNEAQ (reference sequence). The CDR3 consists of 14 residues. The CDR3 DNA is TGTTCCAGCAGCCGCCTGGAGGGCTTGGGCGAGCAGTACTTC. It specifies CSSSRLEGLGEQYF.